Below are 2 T cell receptor beta chains sequenced from a single sample in a study of control samples from healthy donors and cancer patients. Produced via immunoSEQ multiplex PCR; TCRdb's table is partial and in-frame only. This table has 400,000 to 450,000 clones, around nine tenths appearing once. Sequenced input: PBMCs. These receptors all come from a man aged 35-49 years with head and neck cancer.

The V gene is TRBV7-8, the J gene TRBJ1-1, with no clear D. The CDR3 runs to 15 residues. V was trimmed by 4 bases and J by 1 base, leaving 13 bases between them. Germline-derived CDR1 and CDR2 are SGHVS and FQNEAQ. CDR3 residues: CASSSNRGGNTEAFF. CDR3 DNA: TGTGCCAGCAGCTCTAACCGGGGAGGGAACACTGAAGCTTTCTTT.

For this clone: Other nucleotide sequences from this sample produce the same CDR3. The chain joins TRBV6-5 to TRBJ1-5; 8 positions match TRBD1. From germline, CDR1 is MNHEY and CDR2 SVGAGI. The length of the CDR3 is 15 residues. V lost 5 bases and J lost 6; bases outside the gene matches: 9. CDR3 loop: CASSRGQGEGQPQHF. The CDR3 DNA is TGTGCCAGCAGTAGAGGACAGGGTGAGGGTCAGCCCCAGCATTTT.